The 18 T cell receptor beta chains below were found in one sample sequenced in a study of chemoradiotherapy in HPV16-positive cancers. Some clones are missing from TCRdb's copy, which holds only in-frame ones; the method was immunoSEQ multiplex PCR. The sample has 850 to 1,000 clones; 70% to 90% are singletons. Here the sequenced sample was tumor tissue, taken from a patient who underwent chemoradiotherapy. Every receptor here comes from a human donor with HPV-associated anogenital cancer.

CDR3 loop: CASSLQAQGIGYEQYF. As DNA, the CDR3 is TGCGCCAGCAGTCTTCAAGCACAGGGGATCGGGTACGAGCAGTACTTC. This rearrangement joins TRBV23-1 to TRBJ2-7; 7 nucleotides match TRBD1. TRBV23-1 is placed among ORFs of uncertain function. V lost 4 bases to trimming and J lost 4 bases; unmatched junction nucleotides: 13. This CDR3 has 16 residues.

The genes are TRBV9 and TRBJ1-1; D remains ambiguous. V lost 2 bases to trimming and J lost 3 bases, with 14 bases between them. CDR3 length: 15 residues. Germline CDR1 is SGDLS and CDR2 is YYNGEE. The CDR3 loop is CASSVDGRLYTEAFF. The CDR3 DNA sequence: TGTGCCAGCAGCGTCGATGGGCGGCTGTACACTGAAGCTTTCTTT.

V and J are TRBV7-9 and TRBJ2-3; 8 positions match TRBD1. The CDR3 extends over 15 amino acids. Germline-derived CDR1 and CDR2 are SEHNR and FQNEAQ (reference sequence). V lost 4 bases and J lost 6; bases outside the gene matches: 9. CDR3 protein: CASSSRSGGEDTQYF. For the CDR3, the DNA is TGTGCCAGCAGCTCTCGTTCAGGGGGCGAGGATACGCAGTATTTT.

CDR3 in DNA: TGTGCCAGCAGTTCGTACGCCTCGAACTATGGCTACACCTTC. This sequence encodes CASSSYASNYGYTF. This chain uses TRBV6-5 with TRBJ1-2; D is unresolved. V shed 4 bases and J shed 2 bases, with 11 bases lying between them. There are 14 residues in the CDR3. CDR1 MNHEY and CDR2 SVGAGI come from the germline V gene.

This chain joins TRBV7-2 and TRBJ2-3; D is undetermined. V gave up 5 bases and J gave up 8 bases, with 14 bases separating them. From germline, CDR1 is SGHTA and CDR2 FQGNSA. The CDR3 runs 13 residues. Here the CDR3 DNA reads TGTGCCAGCAGCCAAATTACCGCAGGTACGCAGTATTTT. Translation gives CASSQITAGTQYF.

This chain uses TRBV15 with TRBJ1-1; 10 bases are shared with TRBD1. V gave up 5 bases and J gave up 3 bases; unmatched junction bases: 12. The length of the CDR3 is 17 residues. Germline CDR1 reads LNHNV; CDR2 reads YYDKDF (reference sequence). In DNA, the CDR3 is TGTGCCACCAGCTTCTCCGACGACAGGGGGCTAGACACTGAAGCTTTCTTT. Translation: CATSFSDDRGLDTEAFF.

This chain joins TRBV11-3 and TRBJ2-7; 13 nucleotides align to TRBD2. The CDR3 sequence is 15 residues long. V lost 5 bases to trimming and J lost 5 bases; unmatched junction nucleotides: 6. Germline V gene data show CDR1 as SGHNT and CDR2 as YENEEA. CDR3 loop: CASSHGTSGIDEQYF. Written as DNA, the CDR3 is TGTGCCAGCAGCCACGGGACTAGCGGGATCGACGAGCAGTACTTC.

The chain employs TRBV7-3 and TRBJ2-7; 10 bases are shared with TRBD1. In germline, CDR1 is SGHTA, CDR2 FQGTGA. The ends lost 5 bases at V and 6 bases at J; junction bases unmatched: 10. CDR3 length equals 15 residues. The CDR3 sequence: CASSPTGGGVGEQYF. The CDR3 coding sequence is TGTGCCAGCAGCCCGACAGGGGGCGGTGTTGGCGAGCAGTACTTC. Full variable domain (remainder filled in from reference TRBV7-3 and TRBJ2-7): GAGVSQTPSNKVTEKGKYVELRCDPISGHTALYWYRQSLGQGPEFLIYFQGTGAADDSGLPNDRFFAVRPEGSVSTLKIQRTERGDSAVYLCASSPTGGGVGEQYFGPGTRLTVT.

The J gene is TRBJ2-1, the V gene TRBV21-1. TRBV21-1 is a documented pseudogene. The CDR3 is 12 amino acids. CDR3 bases: TGTGCCAGCAGCAGGCCCGAGGGGTGGATGTTCTTC. Amino acid sequence: CASSRPEGWMFF.

This clone appeared once. The V gene is TRBV29-1, the J gene TRBJ2-5; D may be TRBD2 (6 bases). Germline V gene data show CDR1 as SQVTM and CDR2 as ANQGSEA. Trimming left V 0 bases short and J 5 bases short, with 13 bases between. The CDR3 is 14 residues long. The CDR3 here is CSVEEWRSGETQYF. DNA for the CDR3: TGCAGCGTTGAAGAGTGGAGGAGCGGGGAGACCCAGTACTTC.

This chain uses TRBV6-5 with TRBJ1-1, with D possibly TRBD1 on 6 matching bases. Germline-derived CDR1 and CDR2 are MNHEY and SVGAGI. The CDR3 consists of 14 residues. With 7 bases removed from V and 4 bases from J, the gap between germline ends came to 16 bases. The CDR3 DNA sequence: TGTGCCAGCATACCACAGGGCAGGGGCACTGAAGCTTTCTTT. Translating gives CASIPQGRGTEAFF.

This clone was observed a single time. This sample also contains other DNA sequences that code for the same CDR3. The V and J genes are TRBV6-5 and TRBJ2-2; D is unresolved. Trimming pared 0 bases from V and 3 bases from J, leaving 5 bases between. The CDR3 extends over 14 amino acids. From germline, CDR1 is MNHEY and CDR2 SVGAGI. The CDR3 DNA is TGTGCCAGCAGTTACTCTCGGGACACCGGGGAGCTGTTTTTT. Amino acids: CASSYSRDTGELFF.

The rearrangement joins TRBV2 to TRBJ1-5, with D hard to call. CDR3 size: 16 residues. V gave up 7 bases and J gave up 1 base, with 17 bases separating them. Germline CDR1 and CDR2: SNHLY and FYNNEI. The CDR3 is CASTDQAIGSNQPQHF. Written as DNA, the CDR3 is TGTGCCAGCACGGACCAGGCCATCGGAAGCAATCAGCCCCAGCATTTT.

V is TRBV7-2 and J is TRBJ2-5; 9 positions agree with TRBD2. Losses at the gene ends were 5 bases for V and 1 base for J; bases not matched to a gene: 11. The CDR3 loop spans 17 amino acids. Germline V gene data show CDR1 as SGHTA and CDR2 as FQGNSA. CDR3 DNA: TGTGCCAGCAGCCCCATTGGCGGCGGGAGGGCCCAAGAGACCCAGTACTTC. It specifies CASSPIGGGRAQETQYF.

The rearrangement links TRBV5-1 to TRBJ1-5, with TRBD1 identical over 9 bases. Trimming removed 2 bases from V and 4 bases from J; junction bases left unmatched: 1. The CDR3 loop spans 14 amino acids. Germline V lookup: CDR1 SGHRS, CDR2 YFSETQ. CDR3 bases: TGCGCCAGCAGCTTTGGGACAGGGAATCAGCCCCAGCATTTT. Residues: CASSFGTGNQPQHF.

The chain links TRBV10-1 to TRBJ2-5; TRBD2 might be the D (6 bases). Germline V CDR1 and CDR2: WNHNN, SYGVQD (reference sequence). V was cut by 3 bases and J by 0 bases, with 8 bases left in between. The CDR3 is 14 residues long. The CDR3 is CASSDGDYQETQYF. In nucleotides, the CDR3 is TGCGCCAGCAGTGACGGGGACTACCAAGAGACCCAGTACTTC.

This chain joins TRBV5-6 and TRBJ2-3, with TRBD2 as a possible D gene (6 bases). The CDR3 totals 14 residues. V lost 4 bases and J lost 4, with 13 bases in between. In germline, CDR1 is SGHDT, CDR2 YYEEEE. Here the CDR3 reads CASSPEPGADTQYF. The CDR3 region has the DNA TGTGCCAGCAGCCCCGAGCCGGGGGCAGATACGCAGTATTTT. Full variable domain (rest looked up from reference TRBV5-6 and TRBJ2-3): DAGVTQSPTHLIKTRGQQVTLRCSPKSGHDTVSWYQQALGQGPQFIFQYYEEEERQRGNFPDRFSGHQFPNYSSELNVNALLLGDSALYLCASSPEPGADTQYFGPGTRLTVL.

This chain uses TRBV2 with TRBJ2-1; tentatively, D is TRBD2 (5 bases). Trimming stripped 10 bases from V and 4 bases from J, with 17 bases between. The CDR3 is made up of 14 amino acids. In germline, CDR1 is SNHLY, CDR2 FYNNEI. For the CDR3, the DNA is TGTGCCACAGCGGAGGAGATCGGTTACAATGAGCAGTTCTTC. This encodes CATAEEIGYNEQFF.